The present TCR beta chain was sequenced within a study of blood T cells in healthy people across ages. This clonotype came up a few times. At least 6 micrograms of total RNA were extracted per sample. There are 15 residues in the CDR3. In germline, CDR1 is SGHRS, CDR2 YFSETQ. J was trimmed by 4 bases and V by 0 bases; bases with no gene match: 5. A second PCR of about 7 to 12 cycles used a sample-barcoded 5' primer and a J-beta primer mix. TCRdb fed the 5' RACE reads into MiXCR, producing one record per CDR3 protein. This table has some 1.5 million distinct CDR3 sequences, about 42% appearing once. The J gene is TRBJ2-5, the V gene TRBV5-1; 8 bases line up with TRBD2. The receptor was isolated from a woman between 18 and 29 years old in good health. The sequenced sample consisted of blood. CDR3 bases: TGCGCCAGCAGCTTGGATGGGACTAGTATAGAGACCCAGTACTTC. Amino acid sequence: CASSLDGTSIETQYF.